This paragraph covers one T cell receptor (beta chain) sequence. Its matching antigen is unknown. This specimen comes from a study of shared clonotypes between healthy human individuals. Study-level background: A couple of female and a few male donors aged 18 to 49 were enrolled. Study results and caveats: The diversity represented, both genetic and in exposure history, was limited by few donors.

Each donor was a Caucasian adult residing in Nashville, Tennessee. Repertoires were generated with immunoSEQ multiplex PCR, while TCRdb's copy carries only in-frame clones and drops some. This sample has roughly 120,000 clones, with 65% to 75% found just once. The clonotype comes from a woman aged 30 to 39 in good health. What was sequenced was memory CD8+ T cells sorted from blood. Subset given: CD45RO+ cells pooled with CCR7-negative TemRA cells.

The CDR3 region is CSARSLPEQYF. DNA of the CDR3: TGCAGTGCTAGATCACTACCCGAGCAGTACTTC. The chain recombines TRBV20-1 with TRBJ2-7; D remains ambiguous. Per germline, CDR1 DFQATT and CDR2 SNEGSKA (reference sequence). V lost 2 bases, J lost 6 bases, and 8 bases lay in between. The CDR3 runs to 11 residues.